This TCR beta chain comes out of a study of PD-1 blockade in classical Hodgkin lymphoma. Findings of the study overall: The diversity seen at baseline in complete responders resembled that of newly diagnosed patients. TCR diversity rose significantly by C4D1 in CD4+ but not CD8+ cells.

With no exception, relapse followed autologous stem cell transplantation in all patients, and brentuximab vedotin exposure varied. This CDR3 has 11 amino acids. The germline CDR1 and CDR2 sequences are DFQATT and SNEGSKA (reference sequence). Deletions cut 6 bases from V and 9 bases from J, with 12 bases between. Of note for this clone: What it binds is not known.

Data came from immunoSEQ multiplex PCR; TCRdb stores just in-frame clones and leaves some out. The table lists about 46,000 clones, roughly 80% of them singletons. This clonotype originated in a human donor with classical Hodgkin lymphoma. This sample comprised peripheral blood mononuclear cells (PBMCs), obtained before the second cycle of nivolumab. This sequence joins TRBV20-1 and TRBJ2-1; no firm D call. CDR3 protein: CSAIAPGEQFF. The CDR3 nucleotides read TGCAGTGCAATAGCCCCCGGTGAGCAGTTCTTC.